Below are 7 T cell receptor beta chains sequenced from a single sample in a study of cytomegalovirus exposure and HLA in healthy donors. Produced via immunoSEQ multiplex PCR; TCRdb's table is partial and in-frame only. The sample shows approximately 140,000 clones, 80% to 90% of them seen only once. Sequencing input: PBMCs. These receptor sequences come from a woman between 18 and 29 years old in good health and CMV-seropositive.

The CDR3 DNA follows: TGTGCCATCAGCGCGGGAGGCGAAGGCACAGATACGCAGTATTTT. Encoded protein: CAISAGGEGTDTQYF. The rearrangement uses TRBV10-3 and TRBJ2-3; 8 bases are a match to TRBD2. The V gene end was trimmed by 6 bases and the J gene end by 1 base; junction bases not matched to a gene: 6. CDR1 and CDR2 (germline): ENHRY, SYGVKD. The CDR3 runs 15 residues.

The CDR3 here is CASSASRRRGFGLEQYF. The CDR3 DNA sequence: TGTGCCAGCAGTGCCTCGCGCCGTCGGGGGTTTGGTCTCGAGCAGTACTTC. The chain recombines TRBV2 with TRBJ2-7, with D possibly TRBD2 on 6 matching bases. Germline assignment: CDR1 SNHLY and CDR2 FYNNEI. Trimming cost V 4 bases and J 6 bases, with 25 bases left between them. CDR3 length: 17 residues.

The chain combines TRBV5-1 with TRBJ2-3; 10 nucleotides agree with TRBD2. CDR3 length equals 15 residues. Germline CDR1 reads SGHRS; CDR2 reads YFSETQ. V lost 6 bases and J lost 4; bases outside the gene matches: 8. CDR3 in amino acids: CASTLAGGFSDTQYF. The CDR3 coding sequence is TGCGCCAGCACCTTAGCGGGAGGTTTCTCAGATACGCAGTATTTT.

V and J are TRBV19 and TRBJ2-1, with D possibly TRBD2 on 5 matching bases. Germline V gene lookup returns CDR1 LNHDA and CDR2 SQIVND (reference sequence). Trimming took 4 bases from V and 5 from J, leaving 12 bases between them. CDR3 length: 14 residues. In DNA form, the CDR3 reads TGTGCCAGTAGTAGACTTACGAGGGACAATGAGCAGTTCTTC. It yields the protein CASSRLTRDNEQFF. Looking up the rest from reference TRBV19 and TRBJ2-1 gives the full variable domain: DGGITQSPKYLFRKEGQNVTLSCEQNLNHDAMYWYRQDPGQGLRLIYYSQIVNDFQKGDIAEGYSVSREKKESFPLTVTSAQKNPTAFYLCASSRLTRDNEQFFGPGTRLTVL.

This chain links TRBV4-2 with TRBJ1-5; 7 positions agree with TRBD1. The V gene end was trimmed by 5 bases and the J gene end by 2 bases; junction bases not matched to a gene: 6. CDR1 LGHNA and CDR2 YNFKEQ come from the germline V gene. The CDR3 totals 15 residues. This CDR3 is CASSEGTAGNQPQHF. The CDR3 DNA is TGTGCCAGCAGCGAGGGGACAGCCGGCAATCAGCCCCAGCATTTT.

The rearrangement links TRBV12-5 to TRBJ1-1; D ambiguous. Germline values: CDR1 LGHNT, CDR2 FRNRAP. Trimming shortened V by 1 base and J by 4 bases, and 16 bases separated the two germline ends. The CDR3 length is 16 residues. In nucleotides, the CDR3 is TGTGCTAGTGGTTTGGGGATCGGGTATCCGGGCACTGAAGCTTTCTTT. This gives the protein CASGLGIGYPGTEAFF.

The chain couples TRBV21-1 to TRBJ1-3; the table gives TRBD1 as D, unverified against the DNA. TRBV21-1 is designated a pseudogene. This CDR3 is 14 amino acids long. For the CDR3, the DNA is TGTGCCAGCAGCATGACAGGGCCTGGAAACACCATATATTTT. The encoded protein is CASSMTGPGNTIYF.